The 24 T cell receptor beta chains listed next were all sequenced from one sample in a study of T cell changes during pregnancy in multiple sclerosis. The data were produced by immunoSEQ multiplex PCR, yet TCRdb's version contains in-frame clones alone and is incomplete. The sample lists tens of thousands of clones, approximately 94% occurring once. The sample in question was peripheral blood, obtained in the third trimester of pregnancy. These receptors were collected from a female donor with multiple sclerosis, enrolled in a pregnancy study.

The chain joins TRBV11-3 to TRBJ2-5; the match to TRBD2 covers 13 bases. The CDR3 loop spans 15 amino acids. V was pared by 6 bases and J by 3 bases, with 4 bases of the junction left unmatched. CDR1 and CDR2 (germline): SGHNT, YENEEA. In nucleotides, the CDR3 is TGTGCCAGCAGTCAAGGACTAGCGGGGGAAGAGACCCAGTACTTC. As protein: CASSQGLAGEETQYF.

The V gene is TRBV30, the J gene TRBJ2-7; the match to TRBD1 covers 10 bases. Germline V gene sequence: CDR1 GTSNPN, CDR2 SVGIG (reference sequence). This CDR3 spans 14 amino acids. Trimming at V came to 3 bases and at J to 4 bases, leaving 6 bases not matched to a gene. This CDR3 reads CAWSLGQGTYEQYF. CDR3 nucleotides: TGTGCCTGGAGCTTGGGACAGGGGACTTACGAGCAGTACTTC.

The J gene is TRBJ1-5, the V gene TRBV2, with TRBD1 matching over 9 bases. The V segment lost 0 bases and the J segment 7 bases; nucleotides outside the gene matches: 7. Germline CDR1 and CDR2: SNHLY and FYNNEI. The CDR3 length is 16 residues. This chain's CDR3 is CASSEARGQGSQPQHF. The DNA for the CDR3 is TGTGCCAGCAGTGAAGCGAGAGGACAGGGGAGCCAGCCCCAGCATTTT.

V is TRBV7-8 and J is TRBJ2-1; 13 positions agree with TRBD2. J lost 7 bases, V lost 5 bases, and 5 bases had no gene match. The CDR3 runs 15 residues. Looked up from germline, CDR1 is SGHVS and CDR2 is FQNEAQ. CDR3 sequence reads: CASSQGLAGENEQFF. The CDR3 nucleotides are TGTGCCAGCAGCCAAGGACTAGCGGGAGAGAATGAGCAGTTCTTC.

The chain links TRBV7-3 to TRBJ1-1; D perhaps matches TRBD1 (6 bases). The V end was cut by 2 bases, the J end by 1 base, with 8 bases between. CDR3 size: 14 residues. The germline V gene encodes CDR1 SGHTA and CDR2 FQGTGA. CDR3 residues: CASSLGGPNTEAFF. Here the CDR3 DNA reads TGTGCCAGCAGCTTAGGGGGCCCGAACACTGAAGCTTTCTTT.

The rearrangement joins TRBV6-1 to TRBJ1-5; D is perhaps TRBD1 (6 bases). V lost 3 bases, J lost 0 bases, and 12 bases lay in between. CDR1 is MNHNS, CDR2 SASEGT, per germline. This CDR3 contains 16 residues. CDR3 in amino acids: CASSDRTALSNQPQHF. The CDR3 bases are TGTGCCAGCAGTGACCGGACAGCCCTTAGCAATCAGCCCCAGCATTTT.

The V gene is TRBV18, the J gene TRBJ2-3; TRBD1 matches at 7 bases. With 3 bases clipped from V and 3 bases from J, the junction kept 9 bases outside the gene matches. From germline, CDR1 is KGHSH and CDR2 LQKENI. The CDR3 contains 16 residues. The CDR3 is CASSPLVTGATDTQYF. The DNA for the CDR3 is TGTGCCAGCTCACCCCTCGTTACAGGGGCGACAGATACGCAGTATTTT.

The chain joins TRBV19 to TRBJ2-7; 10 bases match TRBD1. V shed 1 base, J shed 3 bases, and the junction held 6 bases outside the gene matches. The CDR3 has 16 residues. Germline CDR1 and CDR2: LNHDA and SQIVND (reference sequence). This CDR3 reads CASSIVGTGDFYEQYF. The CDR3 DNA sequence: TGTGCCAGTAGTATAGTCGGGACAGGGGATTTCTACGAGCAGTACTTC.

The rearrangement joins TRBV7-8 to TRBJ2-7; TRBD2 matches 7 bases. This CDR3 has 17 residues. The V gene's germline CDR1 is SGHVS and CDR2 FQNEAQ. V was pared by 0 bases and J by 2 bases, with 10 bases of the junction left unmatched. The CDR3 sequence is CASSLAVTGRAAYEQYF. In DNA, the CDR3 is TGTGCCAGCAGCTTAGCGGTAACGGGGAGGGCCGCCTACGAGCAGTACTTC. The full variable domain, in which reference TRBV7-8 and TRBJ2-7 provide the parts outside the CDR3, is GAGVSQSPRYKVAKRGQDVALRCDPISGHVSLFWYQQALGQGPEFLTYFQNEAQLDKSGLPSDRFFAERPEGSVSTLKIQRTQQEDSAVYLCASSLAVTGRAAYEQYFGPGTRLTVT.

Points on this clone: An end of the junction differs from the germline gene, which may be a read error. The chain uses TRBV10-3 and TRBJ2-1; 8 nucleotides match TRBD1. Germline V gene lookup returns CDR1 ENHRY and CDR2 SYGVKD. There are 11 residues in the CDR3. The CDR3 here is CAISSDRGRIF. The CDR3 nucleotides read TGTGCCATCAGTTCCGACAGGGGAAGGATCTTC.

This chain connects TRBV7-6 to TRBJ1-5, with TRBD1 matching 7 bases. From germline, CDR1 is SGHVS and CDR2 FNYEAQ. The CDR3 runs to 14 residues. V gave up 6 bases and J gave up 2 bases; unmatched junction bases: 4. The CDR3 here is CASSPDRGNQPQHF. In nucleotides, the CDR3 is TGTGCCAGCAGTCCAGACAGGGGCAATCAGCCCCAGCATTTT.

The chain employs TRBV5-1 and TRBJ2-2, with 12 bases lining up with TRBD2. V was clipped by 3 bases and J by 7 bases; unmatched bases: 7. CDR1 and CDR2 (germline): SGHRS, YFSETQ. The CDR3 length is 16 residues. CDR3 amino acids: CASSSLAGGPNGELFF. CDR3 DNA sequence: TGCGCCAGCAGCTCTCTAGCGGGAGGGCCGAACGGGGAGCTGTTTTTT.

The V gene is TRBV5-1, the J gene TRBJ2-3, with 14 bases aligning to TRBD2. CDR1 SGHRS and CDR2 YFSETQ come from the germline V gene. Trimming removed 4 bases from V and 4 bases from J; junction bases left unmatched: 8. This CDR3 comprises 17 residues. The CDR3, as DNA: TGCGCCAGCAGCGGAGAGACTAGCGGGGGGGCCCCAGATACGCAGTATTTT. The encoded protein is CASSGETSGGAPDTQYF.

This clone is medium-sized by share. This sequence joins TRBV4-1 and TRBJ2-6; D ambiguous. The ends were cut back, 0 bases at V and 0 bases at J, with 6 bases in the middle. The germline V gene encodes CDR1 MGHRA and CDR2 YSYEKL. The CDR3 is 16 amino acids. CDR3 in amino acids: CASSQDPFSGANVLTF. CDR3 coding DNA: TGCGCCAGCAGCCAAGATCCGTTCTCTGGGGCCAACGTCCTGACTTTC.

The chain has TRBV7-9 and TRBJ2-1; D possibly corresponds to TRBD2 (6 bases). V was pared by 2 bases and J by 9 bases, with 20 bases between. The CDR3 covers 16 residues. The V gene's germline CDR1 is SEHNR and CDR2 FQNEAQ (reference sequence). The CDR3 reads CASSLKVAGLGPEQFF. For the CDR3, the DNA is TGTGCCAGCAGCTTAAAGGTGGCGGGGCTCGGTCCTGAGCAGTTCTTC.

The chain combines TRBV4-3 with TRBJ2-3, with D perhaps TRBD2 (6 bases). The CDR3 length is 14 residues. Germline lookup yields CDR1 LGHNA and CDR2 YSLEER. The ends were cut back, 6 bases at V and 2 bases at J, with 12 bases in the middle. In DNA form, the CDR3 reads TGCGCCAGCAGTACGGGGGAAATCACAGATACGCAGTATTTT. Encoded protein: CASSTGEITDTQYF.

In this sample, this clone turned up a few times. This chain uses TRBV9 with TRBJ1-3, with 7 bases fitting TRBD1. This CDR3 spans 16 amino acids. Germline loops: CDR1 SGDLS, CDR2 YYNGEE. J was trimmed by 2 bases and V by 1 base; bases with no gene match: 6. The CDR3 sequence: CASSVRDRETGNTIYF. The CDR3 nucleotides are TGTGCCAGCAGCGTAAGGGACAGAGAAACTGGAAACACCATATATTTT.

The J gene is TRBJ1-3, the V gene TRBV6-1, with 7 positions matching TRBD1. The CDR3 runs 18 residues. Germline V CDR1 and CDR2: MNHNS, SASEGT. V lost 1 base to trimming and J lost 3 bases; unmatched junction nucleotides: 12. The CDR3 loop is CASSEVRVHRGYGNTIYF. The CDR3 bases are TGTGCCAGCAGTGAAGTAAGGGTGCACAGGGGATATGGAAACACCATATATTTT.

This chain connects TRBV4-1 to TRBJ1-5; D is possibly TRBD1 (5 bases). The germline V gene has CDR1 MGHRA and CDR2 YSYEKL. V was shortened by 3 bases and J by 0 bases, with 9 bases between the two germline ends. The CDR3 has 15 residues. The CDR3 loop reads CASSHQTDSNQPQHF. CDR3 in DNA: TGCGCCAGCAGCCACCAGACAGATAGCAATCAGCCCCAGCATTTT.

This chain connects TRBV11-2 to TRBJ2-7; D possibly corresponds to TRBD1 (6 bases). Germline lookup yields CDR1 SGHAT and CDR2 FQNNGV. The germline V and J ends were trimmed by 5 bases and 0 bases, with 14 bases remaining between them. The CDR3 is 15 amino acids. The CDR3 nucleotides are TGTGCCAGCAGCCGGGAACAGGGATTCTCCTACGAGCAGTACTTC. This gives the protein CASSREQGFSYEQYF.

V gene TRBV23-1 combines with J gene TRBJ2-4; 10 bases agree with TRBD1. TRBV23-1 is known as an ORF, though its function is uncertain. J was trimmed by 3 bases and V by 4 bases; bases with no gene match: 27. The CDR3 sequence is 23 residues long. The CDR3 DNA follows: TGCGCCAGCAGTCTCTTACCCCGGACAGGGGGATTCCTTCTCCCCCTGGGCAAAAACATTCAGTACTTC. It yields the protein CASSLLPRTGGFLLPLGKNIQYF.

The genes are TRBV11-3 and TRBJ2-2; 8 bases are shared with TRBD1. The CDR3 length is 14 residues. The ends lost 7 bases at V and 0 bases at J; junction bases unmatched: 1. The germline V gene encodes CDR1 SGHNT and CDR2 YENEEA. CDR3 DNA sequence: TGTGCCAGCACGGACAGGGCGAACACCGGGGAGCTGTTTTTT. Residues: CASTDRANTGELFF.

This sequence joins TRBV5-4 and TRBJ1-4, with no clear D. CDR1 SGHNT and CDR2 YYREEE come from the germline V gene (reference sequence). V lost 3 bases and J lost 7, with 10 bases in between. This CDR3 is 13 amino acids long. For the CDR3, the DNA is TGTGCCAGCAGCTCACCGGGTGCTGAAAAACTGTTTTTT. Protein sequence: CASSSPGAEKLFF.

This rearrangement joins TRBV6-1 to TRBJ2-3; TRBD2 might be the D (7 bases). The germline V gene encodes CDR1 MNHNS and CDR2 SASEGT. There are 13 residues in the CDR3. V lost 11 bases and J 2 bases, leaving 14 bases between the germline ends. This chain's CDR3 is CAGGAGYTDTQYF. The CDR3 DNA sequence: TGTGCCGGGGGGGCTGGGTACACAGATACGCAGTATTTT.